Shown below are 14 T cell receptor beta chains from a single sample sequenced in a study of shared clonotypes between healthy human individuals. Assay: immunoSEQ multiplex PCR; the TCRdb copy retains only in-frame clones and omits some. The sample consists of 2 million to 2.5 million clones, over 90% of them appearing once. Source material: naive CD4+ T cells from PBMCs. Subset of the sample: CD45RA+ positively selected. These receptors were obtained from a young man in good health. Some clones in this sample may be carry-over from other donors' samples.

The genes are TRBV6-5 and TRBJ2-7, with TRBD2 identical over 10 bases. The CDR3 sequence is 16 residues long. The ends lost 0 bases at V and 0 bases at J; junction bases unmatched: 2. Germline V gene data show CDR1 as MNHEY and CDR2 as SVGAGI. CDR3 region: CASSYSRLAGSYEQYF. DNA of the CDR3: TGTGCCAGCAGTTACTCGAGACTAGCGGGCTCCTACGAGCAGTACTTC.

The chain has TRBV28 and TRBJ2-7; 9 nucleotides line up with TRBD1. Germline CDR1 MDHEN, CDR2 SYDVKM. This CDR3 contains 15 residues. J lost 1 base, V lost 4 bases, and 5 bases had no gene match. CDR3 loop: CASSWAGTGSYEQYF. In DNA, the CDR3 is TGTGCCAGCAGTTGGGCGGGGACAGGGTCCTACGAGCAGTACTTC.

The V call is TRBV7-3, the J call TRBJ2-7, with D uncertain. CDR1 and CDR2 (germline): SGHTA, FQGTGA. The V end was cut by 3 bases, the J end by 0 bases, with 12 bases between. CDR3 size: 15 residues. The CDR3 sequence: CASSFISINSYEQYF. The DNA for the CDR3 is TGTGCCAGCAGCTTTATCTCCATAAACTCCTACGAGCAGTACTTC.

V and J are TRBV6-1 and TRBJ2-7, with a tentative D call TRBD1 (6 bases). Trimming stripped 6 bases from V and 2 bases from J, with 11 bases between. This CDR3 has 13 residues. Looked up from germline, CDR1 is MNHNS and CDR2 is SASEGT. The CDR3 here is CASRKGVTYEQYF. The CDR3 bases are TGTGCCAGCAGGAAGGGGGTCACCTACGAGCAGTACTTC.

This clone was seen just once. The V and J genes are TRBV19 and TRBJ2-3, with 9 bases lining up with TRBD2. The germline V gene has CDR1 LNHDA and CDR2 SQIVND (reference sequence). The CDR3 length is 18 residues. Unmatched junction bases numbered 16, after V lost 4 bases and J lost 5 bases. CDR3 bases: TGTGCCAGTAGTACTCGACTAGCGGAGGGGGGATTTGTAGATACGCAGTATTTT. Translated, it gives CASSTRLAEGGFVDTQYF.

V is TRBV28 and J is TRBJ2-2; perhaps TRBD1 as D (5 bases). Trimming cost V 4 bases and J 3 bases, with 12 bases left between them. The CDR3 consists of 15 residues. Germline-derived CDR1 and CDR2 are MDHEN and SYDVKM. The DNA of the CDR3 is TGTGCCAGCAGTTACAGGTTGGGTGACACCGGGGAGCTGTTTTTT. Translation: CASSYRLGDTGELFF.

V and J are TRBV18 and TRBJ2-7, with D uncertain. Germline V gene sequence: CDR1 KGHSH, CDR2 LQKENI. The CDR3 has 15 residues. Trimming took off 2 bases at V and 6 bases at J, with 17 bases between the two ends. The CDR3 spells CASSPTAIMVGEQYF. Written as DNA, the CDR3 is TGTGCCAGCTCACCAACAGCTATAATGGTCGGCGAGCAGTACTTC.

The chain combines TRBV28 with TRBJ2-7; D unresolved. Germline-derived CDR1 and CDR2 are MDHEN and SYDVKM. Trimming removed 6 bases at V and 3 bases at J, with 9 bases between. The CDR3 loop spans 12 amino acids. This chain's CDR3 is CASRGILYEQYF. The DNA for the CDR3 is TGTGCCAGCAGGGGCATACTCTACGAGCAGTACTTC.

Points on this clone: Additional DNA sequences in this sample encode the identical CDR3. The rearrangement joins TRBV27 to TRBJ2-6, with D possibly being TRBD2 (5 bases). CDR1 is MNHEY, CDR2 SMNVEV, per germline (reference sequence). Trimming stripped 2 bases from V and 0 bases from J, with 5 bases between. The CDR3 contains 15 residues. CDR3 nucleotides: TGTGCCAGCAGTTTAGGGAGCTCTGGGGCCAACGTCCTGACTTTC. This encodes CASSLGSSGANVLTF.

CDR3 coding DNA: TGTGCCAGCAGCCAGCTCGGACTTTACACCTTC. It yields the protein CASSQLGLYTF. The rearrangement joins TRBV6-5 to TRBJ1-2; D not resolved. CDR1 and CDR2 (germline): MNHEY, SVGAGI. The CDR3 is made up of 11 amino acids. The ends were cut back, 6 bases at V and 11 bases at J, with 13 bases in the middle.

This chain links TRBV5-1 with TRBJ2-1; D remains unclear. The CDR3 has 12 residues. V shed 4 bases and J shed 4 bases, with 6 bases lying between them. CDR1 and CDR2 (germline): SGHRS, YFSETQ. CDR3 sequence reads: CASSQEYNEQFF. The CDR3 coding sequence is TGCGCCAGCAGCCAGGAATACAATGAGCAGTTCTTC. The full variable domain, its missing parts supplied by reference TRBV5-1 and TRBJ2-1, is KAGVTQTPRYLIKTRGQQVTLSCSPISGHRSVSWYQQTPGQGLQFLFEYFSETQRNKGNFPGRFSGRQFSNSRSEMNVSTLELGDSALYLCASSQEYNEQFFGPGTRLTVL.

This sequence joins TRBV10-3 and TRBJ2-3; tentatively, D is TRBD2 (5 bases). Trimming left V 6 bases short and J 0 bases short, with 13 bases between. Germline CDR1 ENHRY, CDR2 SYGVKD. This CDR3 is 15 amino acids long. The CDR3 DNA reads TGTGCCATCAGACCGTGGCGGGCTAGCACAGATACGCAGTATTTT. Translating gives CAIRPWRASTDTQYF.

About this clone itself: Other DNA sequences within the sample encode an identical CDR3. The chain combines TRBV29-1 with TRBJ2-7, with 7 nucleotides matching TRBD2. Germline V gene lookup returns CDR1 SQVTM and CDR2 ANQGSEA. V shed 6 bases and J 3 bases; nucleotides not matched to a gene: 8. The CDR3 contains 13 residues. The CDR3: CSVAGTGGYEQYF. The DNA of the CDR3 is TGCAGCGTAGCCGGGACGGGGGGCTACGAGCAGTACTTC.

The rearrangement joins TRBV9 to TRBJ2-2, with 9 bases matching TRBD1. With V trimmed by 3 bases and J by 6 bases, 6 bases remained unmatched. This CDR3 spans 15 amino acids. CDR1 and CDR2 (germline): SGDLS, YYNGEE. The CDR3 is CASSGGQGYAGELFF. The CDR3 DNA reads as TGTGCCAGCAGCGGCGGACAGGGGTATGCCGGGGAGCTGTTTTTT.